The 30 T cell receptor beta chains given below trace back to one sample, sequenced in a study of human T cells and chemical hapten exposure. Noted time point: healthy volunteer bleed at 6 weeks. Someone pulled total RNA out of unfractionated whole blood. Each CDR3 protein is one row after TCRdb ran MiXCR on the RACE reads. The table lists 40,000 to 45,000 distinct CDR3 sequences, 3.7% of them singletons. The specimen sequenced was whole blood. These receptors were collected from a human donor in good health. Some clones in this sample may be carry-over from other donors' samples.

This clonotype was detected only a few times. The rearrangement joins TRBV20-1 to TRBJ2-5, with D unclear. CDR3 size: 12 residues. Germline CDR1 reads DFQATT; CDR2 reads SNEGSKA (reference sequence). The V end lost 1 base, the J end lost 5 bases, and 8 bases lay between the germline ends. The CDR3 DNA follows: TGCAGTGCTAGAGTCTTGGGGGAGACCCAGTACTTC. Protein product: CSARVLGETQYF.

The chain has TRBV5-1 and TRBJ1-1, with D hard to call. Germline values: CDR1 SGHRS, CDR2 YFSETQ. This CDR3 comprises 12 residues. The V and J ends lost 3 bases and 7 bases respectively, with 10 bases between them. CDR3 in DNA: TGCGCCAGCAGCTCAGGACCGGGTGAAGCTTTCTTT. It codes for CASSSGPGEAFF.

This clonotype was observed many times. The chain is built from TRBV29-1 and TRBJ1-4, with TRBD1 matching over 9 bases. CDR3 length: 14 residues. After removal of 6 bases from V and 4 bases from J, the junction contained 6 bases not matched to a gene. The germline V gene encodes CDR1 SQVTM and CDR2 ANQGSEA. The CDR3 nucleotides read TGCAGCGTGGGACCGGGACAGGGTAATGAAAAACTGTTTTTT. Translated: CSVGPGQGNEKLFF.

This clonotype was seen ten or more times. This chain joins TRBV10-2 and TRBJ1-6; 11 bases agree with TRBD1. This CDR3 is 17 amino acids long. Losses at the gene ends were 6 bases for V and 9 bases for J; bases not matched to a gene: 13. Germline V gives CDR1 WSHSY, CDR2 SAAADI. CDR3 region: CASSLGQGAFSVSPLHF. CDR3 sequence (DNA): TGCGCCAGCAGCCTCGGACAGGGGGCGTTCTCGGTTTCACCCCTCCACTTT.

This clonotype was counted many times. The chain has TRBV30 and TRBJ2-3; 12 bases map to TRBD2. In germline, CDR1 is GTSNPN, CDR2 SVGIG (reference sequence). V lost 5 bases and J lost 3; bases outside the gene matches: 3. The CDR3 has 14 residues. The CDR3 here is CAWGLAGMTDTQYF. CDR3 in DNA: TGTGCCTGGGGACTAGCGGGAATGACAGATACGCAGTATTTT.

Ten or more counts support this clonotype. The chain couples TRBV28 to TRBJ2-7; possible D gene TRBD1, 5 bases. Germline V lookup: CDR1 MDHEN, CDR2 SYDVKM. This CDR3 spans 15 amino acids. V dropped 3 bases and J dropped 5 bases, with 17 bases sitting between them. CDR3 in amino acids: CASSLGPPRGHEQYF. Here the CDR3 DNA reads TGTGCCAGCAGTTTGGGGCCCCCGAGAGGCCACGAGCAGTACTTC. The full variable domain, completed using reference TRBV28 and TRBJ2-7, is DVKVTQSSRYLVKRTGEKVFLECVQDMDHENMFWYRQDPGLGLRLIYFSYDVKMKEKGDIPEGYSVSREKKERFSLILESASTNQTSMYLCASSLGPPRGHEQYFGPGTRLTVT.

This clonotype was counted ten times or more. The chain links TRBV20-1 to TRBJ2-3, with D perhaps assigned TRBD1 or TRBD2 (5 bases each). Trimming left V 3 bases short and J 1 base short, with 11 bases between. This CDR3 is built from 14 residues. Germline values: CDR1 DFQATT, CDR2 SNEGSKA (reference sequence). Here the CDR3 DNA reads TGCAGTGCTAGTTGGGTGGGGGGCACAGATACGCAGTATTTT. Translated: CSASWVGGTDTQYF.

In this sample, this clonotype turned up many times. The chain has TRBV9 and TRBJ2-1, with 15 bases fitting TRBD2. The J segment lost 9 bases and the V segment lost 4 bases, leaving 5 bases of the junction unmatched. In germline, CDR1 is SGDLS, CDR2 YYNGEE. The length of the CDR3 is 15 residues. The CDR3 is CASSFGLAGGVEQFF. The CDR3 DNA reads TGTGCCAGCAGCTTTGGACTAGCGGGAGGGGTTGAGCAGTTCTTC.

This clonotype has ten or more counts. This sequence joins TRBV27 and TRBJ1-6; no reliable D call. The V gene lost 4 bases and the J gene lost 7 bases, with 8 bases spanning the gap. The CDR3 is made up of 13 amino acids. The germline CDR1 and CDR2 sequences are MNHEY and SMNVEV (reference sequence). For the CDR3, the DNA is TGTGCCAGCAGTTCCTGGAGCAATTCACCCCTCCACTTT. Protein product: CASSSWSNSPLHF.

Ten or more counts support this clonotype. The gene calls are TRBV5-1 and TRBJ1-1; D unresolved. The V and J ends lost 1 base and 7 bases respectively, with 8 bases between them. This CDR3 is 12 amino acids long. Germline V lookup: CDR1 SGHRS, CDR2 YFSETQ. CDR3 in amino acids: CASSLRESEAFF. In DNA, the CDR3 is TGCGCCAGCAGCTTGCGGGAGAGTGAAGCTTTCTTT.

Many counts were recorded for this clonotype. The rearrangement joins TRBV29-1 to TRBJ1-1; a weak D match, TRBD1 (5 bases). Germline V gene lookup returns CDR1 SQVTM and CDR2 ANQGSEA. This CDR3 is built from 14 residues. V lost 5 bases, J lost 5 bases, and 18 bases lay in between. The CDR3 DNA follows: TGCAGCGTTTCCCGTGACGTCGGGGGGACTGAAGCTTTCTTT. This translates into CSVSRDVGGTEAFF. The full variable domain, with the rest looked up from reference TRBV29-1 and TRBJ1-1, is SAVISQKPSRDICQRGTSLTIQCQVDSQVTMMFWYRQQPGQSLTLIATANQGSEATYESGFVIDKFPISRPNLTFSTLTVSNMSPEDSSIYLCSVSRDVGGTEAFFGQGTRLTVV.

Many counts were recorded for this clonotype. The genes are TRBV19 and TRBJ2-1, with D perhaps matching TRBD1 (5 bases). Germline lookup yields CDR1 LNHDA and CDR2 SQIVND (reference sequence). The length of the CDR3 is 15 residues. Trimming removed 3 bases from V and 4 bases from J, with 13 bases in between. This CDR3 reads CASSISGADYNEQFF. The CDR3 bases are TGTGCCAGTAGTATCTCTGGGGCAGATTACAATGAGCAGTTCTTC.

This clonotype was seen repeatedly, ten times or more. The chain couples TRBV5-6 to TRBJ2-3; no definite D call. The germline V and J ends were trimmed by 0 bases and 4 bases, with 12 bases remaining between them. This CDR3 comprises 15 residues. CDR1 is SGHDT, CDR2 YYEEEE, per germline. CDR3 bases: TGTGCCAGCAGCTTGGACCCTTTAGTGGCAGATACGCAGTATTTT. Protein product: CASSLDPLVADTQYF.

This clonotype was seen repeatedly, ten times or more. V is TRBV27 and J is TRBJ1-2, with a tentative D call TRBD1 (6 bases). Germline CDR1 MNHEY, CDR2 SMNVEV (reference sequence). V lost 4 bases and J lost 8, with 14 bases in between. This CDR3 is built from 13 residues. CDR3 protein: CASSSINRDGYTF. The CDR3, as DNA: TGTGCCAGCAGTTCAATAAACAGGGACGGCTACACCTTC.

This clonotype was counted at least ten times. The chain carries TRBV29-1 and TRBJ2-2, with 14 positions matching TRBD2. The CDR3 sequence is 17 residues long. Looked up from germline, CDR1 is SQVTM and CDR2 is ANQGSEA. Trimming at V came to 0 bases and at J to 7 bases, leaving 7 bases not matched to a gene. In DNA form, the CDR3 reads TGCAGCGTTGAAGATCCGACTAGCGGGAGGGGTGGCGGGGAGCTGTTTTTT. Amino acid sequence: CSVEDPTSGRGGGELFF.

This clonotype was seen repeatedly, ten times or more. This rearrangement joins TRBV24-1 to TRBJ2-2, with TRBD1 as a possible D gene (5 bases). The germline V gene has CDR1 KGHDR and CDR2 SFDVKD. Trimming removed 5 bases at V and 0 bases at J, with 9 bases between. This CDR3 comprises 15 residues. In DNA form, the CDR3 reads TGTGCCACCAGTGTGGACAAGACGAACACCGGGGAGCTGTTTTTT. Residues: CATSVDKTNTGELFF.

Many counts were recorded for this clonotype. V and J are TRBV2 and TRBJ2-7; possibly TRBD2 for D (5 bases). The CDR3 covers 13 residues. The germline V gene has CDR1 SNHLY and CDR2 FYNNEI. Trimming pared 3 bases from V and 2 bases from J, leaving 8 bases between. This CDR3 reads CASSDRGPYEQYF. CDR3 bases: TGTGCCAGCAGTGATAGAGGGCCCTACGAGCAGTACTTC.

At least ten counts were recorded for this clonotype. This chain uses TRBV29-1 with TRBJ2-5; 7 bases are a match to TRBD1. Unmatched junction bases numbered 16, after V lost 6 bases and J lost 3 bases. Germline CDR1 and CDR2: SQVTM and ANQGSEA. The CDR3 totals 16 residues. DNA of the CDR3: TGCAGCGTCCTGGACAGGTCGCCAGCGGTCGAAGAGACCCAGTACTTC. The encoded protein is CSVLDRSPAVEETQYF.

This clonotype was detected many times. V and J are TRBV15 and TRBJ2-7; D gene uncertain. Trimming removed 3 bases at V and 2 bases at J, with 17 bases between. Germline CDR1 and CDR2: LNHNV and YYDKDF (reference sequence). CDR3 length equals 16 residues. CDR3 nucleotides: TGTGCCACCAGCAGTGAAGGGTCCCCTCGCCCCTACGAGCAGTACTTC. Protein sequence: CATSSEGSPRPYEQYF.

This clonotype showed up many times. The gene calls are TRBV29-1 and TRBJ1-6; perhaps TRBD1 as D (6 bases). The CDR3 has 12 residues. V lost 6 bases, J lost 7 bases, and 10 bases lay in between. Germline V gene lookup returns CDR1 SQVTM and CDR2 ANQGSEA. The CDR3 bases are TGCAGCGTGGGAACAGGGAATTCACCCCTCCACTTT. This translates into CSVGTGNSPLHF. The full variable domain, in which reference TRBV29-1 and TRBJ1-6 provide the parts outside the CDR3, is SAVISQKPSRDICQRGTSLTIQCQVDSQVTMMFWYRQQPGQSLTLIATANQGSEATYESGFVIDKFPISRPNLTFSTLTVSNMSPEDSSIYLCSVGTGNSPLHFGNGTRLTVT.

This clonotype was seen at least ten times. The chain is built from TRBV21-1 and TRBJ2-7; the table gives TRBD1 as D, unverified against the DNA. TRBV21-1 is an annotated pseudogene. The length of the CDR3 is 17 residues. The CDR3 region has the DNA TGTGCCAGCAGCATCTCTAAAAGGGCGTCAGGCGGGTACGAGCAGTACTTC. It specifies CASSISKRASGGYEQYF.

This clonotype occurred a few times. A much bigger clone sits one base away, suggesting this may be a read error. The CDR3 region has the DNA TGTGTCAGTTCCAAAACAGATACGCAGTATTTT. This sequence encodes CVSSKTDTQYF. This chain links TRBV7-6 with TRBJ2-3; unclear D gene. The CDR3 loop spans 11 amino acids. Germline V lookup: CDR1 SGHVS, CDR2 FNYEAQ.

This clonotype was counted between two and nine times. The CDR3 nucleotides read TGTGCCAGCAAACCGGGACAGGGCCTACCCTGGTATAATTCACCCCTCCACTTT. Translation: CASKPGQGLPWYNSPLHF. The gene calls are TRBV12-3 or TRBV12-4 and TRBJ1-6, with 9 bases lining up with TRBD1. The J segment lost 4 bases and the V segment lost 7 bases, leaving 14 bases of the junction unmatched. The CDR3 is 18 residues long.

This clonotype was found many times. The chain carries TRBV5-1 and TRBJ2-3; 10 nucleotides match TRBD2. Germline CDR1 reads SGHRS; CDR2 reads YFSETQ. The CDR3 has 16 amino acids. Trimming at V came to 7 bases and at J to 0 bases, leaving 8 bases not matched to a gene. In DNA, the CDR3 is TGCGCCAGCGCTAGGACTAGCGGTACTAGCACAGATACGCAGTATTTT. Its protein product is CASARTSGTSTDTQYF.

In its sample, this clonotype was seen many times. This sequence joins TRBV20-1 and TRBJ1-5, with unresolved D. The V gene lost 3 bases and the J gene lost 4 bases, with 19 bases spanning the gap. Per germline, CDR1 DFQATT and CDR2 SNEGSKA (reference sequence). The CDR3 is 16 residues long. The CDR3 spells CSARLGDGGSNQPQHF. For the CDR3, the DNA is TGCAGTGCTAGGTTAGGAGACGGCGGATCTAATCAGCCCCAGCATTTT.

This clonotype was counted many times. This CDR3 is CASSPPEAVGEKLFF. DNA of the CDR3: TGCGCCAGCAGCCCTCCGGAGGCGGTAGGAGAAAAACTGTTTTTT. The genes are TRBV5-1 and TRBJ1-4; no reliable D call. Germline CDR1 and CDR2: SGHRS and YFSETQ. Trimming pared 4 bases from V and 8 bases from J, leaving 18 bases between. The CDR3 consists of 15 residues.

Many counts were recorded for this clonotype. The chain employs TRBV20-1 and TRBJ1-1; 7 bases agree with TRBD1. The CDR3 loop spans 16 amino acids. V dropped 5 bases and J dropped 1; count of bases not matched to a gene: 13. Per germline, CDR1 DFQATT and CDR2 SNEGSKA (reference sequence). In DNA, the CDR3 is TGCAGTGCTGTTGCGAGGGGGCAAGTTAGGAACACTGAAGCTTTCTTT. This encodes CSAVARGQVRNTEAFF.

This clonotype was recorded a few times. The chain links TRBV7-9 to TRBJ2-3; D is perhaps TRBD1 (6 bases). V was pared by 5 bases and J by 4 bases, with 13 bases between. The CDR3 sequence is 14 residues long. Per the germline V gene, CDR1 is SEHNR and CDR2 is FQNEAQ (reference sequence). Written as DNA, the CDR3 is TGTGCCAGCAGCGCGAACAGGGTTCCAGATACGCAGTATTTT. This translates into CASSANRVPDTQYF.

This clonotype was recorded many times. This chain links TRBV7-3 with TRBJ2-1, with 8 positions matching TRBD2. V was clipped by 6 bases and J by 6 bases; unmatched bases: 4. This CDR3 region has 13 residues. Germline-derived CDR1 and CDR2 are SGHTA and FQGTGA. CDR3 DNA: TGTGCCAGCAGGTACGGGACTAGCAATGAGCAGTTCTTC. Its protein is CASRYGTSNEQFF. Drawing the rest from reference TRBV7-3 and TRBJ2-1, the complete variable domain is GAGVSQTPSNKVTEKGKYVELRCDPISGHTALYWYRQSLGQGPEFLIYFQGTGAADDSGLPNDRFFAVRPEGSVSTLKIQRTERGDSAVYLCASRYGTSNEQFFGPGTRLTVL.

This clonotype was observed many times. This chain connects TRBV4-1 to TRBJ2-7; TRBD2 might be the D (6 bases). Trimming left V 0 bases short and J 6 bases short, with 18 bases between. CDR3 length: 16 residues. CDR1 is MGHRA, CDR2 YSYEKL, per germline. CDR3 sequence (DNA): TGCGCCAGCAGCCAAGATGGCGGTTCCCGGAGGGCCGAGCAGTACTTC. Residues: CASSQDGGSRRAEQYF.